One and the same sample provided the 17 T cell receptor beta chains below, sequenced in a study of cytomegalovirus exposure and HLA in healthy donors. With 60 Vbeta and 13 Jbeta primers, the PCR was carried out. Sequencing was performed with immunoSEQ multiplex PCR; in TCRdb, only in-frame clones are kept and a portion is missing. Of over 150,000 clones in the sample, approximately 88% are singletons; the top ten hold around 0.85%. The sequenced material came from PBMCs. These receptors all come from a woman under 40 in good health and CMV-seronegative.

This CDR3 reads CASSPRLAGAREQFF. The CDR3, as DNA: TGTGCCAGCAGCCCAAGACTAGCGGGAGCTCGAGAGCAGTTCTTC. The rearrangement links TRBV7-3 to TRBJ2-1; 12 bases line up with TRBD2. Germline CDR1 and CDR2: SGHTA and FQGTGA. This CDR3 is built from 15 residues. The V segment lost 5 bases and the J segment 10 bases; nucleotides outside the gene matches: 9.

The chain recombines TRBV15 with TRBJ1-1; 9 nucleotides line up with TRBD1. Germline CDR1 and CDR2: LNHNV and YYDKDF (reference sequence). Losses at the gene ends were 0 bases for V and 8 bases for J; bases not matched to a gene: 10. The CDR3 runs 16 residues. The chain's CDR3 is CATSRDPGQGKVEAFF. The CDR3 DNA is TGTGCCACCAGCAGAGATCCGGGACAGGGAAAAGTAGAAGCTTTCTTT.

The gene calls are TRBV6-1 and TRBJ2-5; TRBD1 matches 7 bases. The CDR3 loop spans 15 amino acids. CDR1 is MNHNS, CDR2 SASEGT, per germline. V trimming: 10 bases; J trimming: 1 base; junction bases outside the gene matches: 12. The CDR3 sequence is CATTARQGFQETQYF. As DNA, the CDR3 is TGTGCCACCACGGCACGACAGGGTTTCCAAGAGACCCAGTACTTC.

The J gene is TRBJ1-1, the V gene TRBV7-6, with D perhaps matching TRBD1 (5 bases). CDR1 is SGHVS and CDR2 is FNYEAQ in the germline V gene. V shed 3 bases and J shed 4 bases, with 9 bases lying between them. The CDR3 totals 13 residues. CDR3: CASSLGGATEAFF. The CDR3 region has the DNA TGTGCCAGCAGCTTGGGAGGGGCCACTGAAGCTTTCTTT.

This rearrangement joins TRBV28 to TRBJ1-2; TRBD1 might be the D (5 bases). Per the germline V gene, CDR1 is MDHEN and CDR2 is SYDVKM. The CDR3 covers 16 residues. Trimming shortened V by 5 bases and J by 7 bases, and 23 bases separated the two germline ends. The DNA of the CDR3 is TGTGCCAGCAGTACAACCTTGGGGGGTCGGTCGGCTGGCTACACCTTC. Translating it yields CASSTTLGGRSAGYTF.

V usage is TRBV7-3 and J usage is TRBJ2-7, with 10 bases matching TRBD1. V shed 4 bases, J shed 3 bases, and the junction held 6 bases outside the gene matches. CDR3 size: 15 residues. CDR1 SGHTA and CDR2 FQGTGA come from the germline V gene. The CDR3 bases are TGTGCCAGCAGCTGGGGACAGGGGATCTACTACGAGCAGTACTTC. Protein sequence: CASSWGQGIYYEQYF.

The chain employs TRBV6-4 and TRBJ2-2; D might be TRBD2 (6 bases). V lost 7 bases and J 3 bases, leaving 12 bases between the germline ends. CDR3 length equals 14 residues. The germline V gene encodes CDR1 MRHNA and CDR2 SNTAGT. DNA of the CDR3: TGTGCCAGCAAGGGACTGGCGGACACCGGGGAGCTGTTTTTT. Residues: CASKGLADTGELFF.

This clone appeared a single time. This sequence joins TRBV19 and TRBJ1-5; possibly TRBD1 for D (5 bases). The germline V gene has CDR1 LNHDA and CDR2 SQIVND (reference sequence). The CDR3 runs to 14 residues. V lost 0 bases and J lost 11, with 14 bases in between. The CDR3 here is CASSIDDSLEAQHF. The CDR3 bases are TGTGCCAGTAGTATAGATGACAGTCTAGAGGCCCAGCATTTT.

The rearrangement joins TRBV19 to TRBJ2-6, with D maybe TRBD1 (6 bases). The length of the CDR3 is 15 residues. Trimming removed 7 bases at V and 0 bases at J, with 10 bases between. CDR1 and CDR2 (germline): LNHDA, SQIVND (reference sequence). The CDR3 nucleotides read TGTGCCAGTACGGACAGATACTCTGGGGCCAACGTCCTGACTTTC. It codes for CASTDRYSGANVLTF.

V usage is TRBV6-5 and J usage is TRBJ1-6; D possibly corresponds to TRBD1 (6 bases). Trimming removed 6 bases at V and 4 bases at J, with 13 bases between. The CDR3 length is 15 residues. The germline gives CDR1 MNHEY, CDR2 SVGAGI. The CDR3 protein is CASRSTGLYNSPLHF. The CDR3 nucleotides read TGTGCCAGCAGAAGTACAGGGTTGTATAATTCACCCCTCCACTTT.

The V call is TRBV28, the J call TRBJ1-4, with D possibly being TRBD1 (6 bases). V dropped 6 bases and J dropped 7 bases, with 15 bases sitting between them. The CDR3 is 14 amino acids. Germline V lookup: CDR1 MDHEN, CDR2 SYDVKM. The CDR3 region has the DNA TGTGCCAGCAGATTCGGGGGGCCTGGTGAAAAACTGTTTTTT. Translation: CASRFGGPGEKLFF.

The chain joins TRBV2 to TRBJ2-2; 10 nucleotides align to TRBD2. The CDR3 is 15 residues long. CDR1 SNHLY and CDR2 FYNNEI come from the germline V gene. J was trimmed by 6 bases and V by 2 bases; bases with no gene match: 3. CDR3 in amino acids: CASSELAGGSGELFF. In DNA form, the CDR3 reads TGTGCCAGCAGTGAATTAGCGGGAGGATCCGGGGAGCTGTTTTTT.

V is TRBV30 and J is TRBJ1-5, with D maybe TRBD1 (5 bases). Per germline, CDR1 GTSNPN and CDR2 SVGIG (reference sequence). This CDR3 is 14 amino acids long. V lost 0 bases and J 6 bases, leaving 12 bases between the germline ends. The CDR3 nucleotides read TGTGCCTGGAGTGTCTCCTTCGGGGGTCAGCCCCAGCATTTT. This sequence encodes CAWSVSFGGQPQHF.

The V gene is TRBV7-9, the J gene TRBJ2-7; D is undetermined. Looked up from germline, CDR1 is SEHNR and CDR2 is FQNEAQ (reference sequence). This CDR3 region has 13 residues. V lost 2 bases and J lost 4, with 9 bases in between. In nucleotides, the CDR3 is TGTGCCAGCAGCTTACTTACGGGTTACGAGCAGTACTTC. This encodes CASSLLTGYEQYF.

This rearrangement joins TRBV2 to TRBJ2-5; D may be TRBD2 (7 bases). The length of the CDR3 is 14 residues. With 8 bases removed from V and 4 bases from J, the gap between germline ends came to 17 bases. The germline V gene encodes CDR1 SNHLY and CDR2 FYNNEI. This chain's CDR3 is CASGGRGWRETQYF. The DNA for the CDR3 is TGTGCCAGCGGGGGGAGGGGGTGGAGAGAGACCCAGTACTTC.

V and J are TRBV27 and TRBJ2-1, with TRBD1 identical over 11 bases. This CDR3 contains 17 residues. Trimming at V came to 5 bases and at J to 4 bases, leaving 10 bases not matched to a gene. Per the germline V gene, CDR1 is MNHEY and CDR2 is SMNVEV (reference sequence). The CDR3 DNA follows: TGTGCCAGCAGTATCCCAAGGACAGGGGGCCCATACAATGAGCAGTTCTTC. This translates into CASSIPRTGGPYNEQFF.

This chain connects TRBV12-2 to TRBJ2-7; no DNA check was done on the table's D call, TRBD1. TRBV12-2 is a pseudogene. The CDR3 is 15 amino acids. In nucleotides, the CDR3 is TGTGCAAGTCGCTTAGCGAGCTACAGCCGCTACGAGCAGTACTTC. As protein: CASRLASYSRYEQYF.